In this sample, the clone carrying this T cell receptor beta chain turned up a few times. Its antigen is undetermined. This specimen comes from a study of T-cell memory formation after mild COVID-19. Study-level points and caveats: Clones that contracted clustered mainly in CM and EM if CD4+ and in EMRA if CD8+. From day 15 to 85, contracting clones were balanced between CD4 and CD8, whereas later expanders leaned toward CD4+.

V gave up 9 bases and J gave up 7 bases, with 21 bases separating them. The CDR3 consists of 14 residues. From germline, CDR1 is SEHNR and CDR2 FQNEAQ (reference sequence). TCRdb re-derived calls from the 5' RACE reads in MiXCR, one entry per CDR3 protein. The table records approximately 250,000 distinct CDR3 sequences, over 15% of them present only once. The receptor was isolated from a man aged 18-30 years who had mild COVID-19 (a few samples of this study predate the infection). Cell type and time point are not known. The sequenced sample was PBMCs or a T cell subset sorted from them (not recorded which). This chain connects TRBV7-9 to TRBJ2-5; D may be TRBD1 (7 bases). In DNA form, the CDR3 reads TGTGCCAGTAACCCTACAGGGGAGGCGGGGACCCAGTACTTC. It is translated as CASNPTGEAGTQYF.